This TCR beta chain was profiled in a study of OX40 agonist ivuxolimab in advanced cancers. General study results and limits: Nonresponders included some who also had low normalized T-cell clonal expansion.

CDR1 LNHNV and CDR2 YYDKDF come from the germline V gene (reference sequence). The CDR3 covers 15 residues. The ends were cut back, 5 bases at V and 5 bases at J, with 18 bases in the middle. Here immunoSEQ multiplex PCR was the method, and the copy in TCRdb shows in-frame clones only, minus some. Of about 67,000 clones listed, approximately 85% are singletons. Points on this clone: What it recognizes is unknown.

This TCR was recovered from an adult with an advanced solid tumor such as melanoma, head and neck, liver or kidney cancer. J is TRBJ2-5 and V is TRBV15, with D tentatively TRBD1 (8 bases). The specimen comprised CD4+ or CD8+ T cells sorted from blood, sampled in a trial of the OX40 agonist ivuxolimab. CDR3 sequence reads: CATSAHRGRDETQYF. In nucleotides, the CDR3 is TGTGCCACCAGCGCACACAGGGGGAGGGACGAGACCCAGTACTTC.